These 25 T cell receptor beta chains were sequenced from one sample in a study of CD8 T cells in ankylosing spondylitis. TCRdb recomputed calls from the 5' RACE reads with MiXCR, one row per CDR3 protein. Of hundreds of thousands of distinct CDR3 sequences listed, around 26% are singletons. Notes on the study in general: It appeared that ankylosing spondylitis blood was characterized by a TCR beta motif of roughly 8 highly homologous variants.

These TCRs' antigens remain unknown. The sample was blood, either unsorted or a sorted T cell fraction (not recorded which). These receptors originate from a male donor with ankylosing spondylitis.

V gene TRBV19 combines with J gene TRBJ2-1, with 10 bases that match TRBD2. V shed 1 base, J shed 8 bases, and the junction held 5 bases outside the gene matches. Germline CDR1 LNHDA, CDR2 SQIVND (reference sequence). The length of the CDR3 is 15 residues. As DNA, the CDR3 is TGTGCCAGTAGTATAGGTAGCGGGAGGATTTATGAGCAGTTCTTC. Translation: CASSIGSGRIYEQFF.

This chain uses TRBV5-5 with TRBJ2-1; D gene ambiguous. The CDR3 loop spans 14 amino acids. The germline V and J ends were trimmed by 3 bases and 4 bases, with 11 bases remaining between them. Per the germline V gene, CDR1 is SGHKS and CDR2 is YYEKEE (reference sequence). This CDR3 reads CASSSTPLYNEQFF. The CDR3 DNA follows: TGTGCCAGCAGCTCCACCCCGTTATACAATGAGCAGTTCTTC.

The chain employs TRBV20-1 and TRBJ1-5, with a possible D match to TRBD1 (5 bases). Germline CDR1 reads DFQATT; CDR2 reads SNEGSKA (reference sequence). The CDR3 totals 14 residues. Trimming cost V 2 bases and J 1 base, with 9 bases left between them. The CDR3 DNA sequence: TGCAGTGCTAGACAGGGATTAAGCAATCAGCCCCAGCATTTT. It codes for CSARQGLSNQPQHF.

Only a few counts were recorded for this clonotype. The gene calls are TRBV24-1 and TRBJ2-2, with 8 bases identical to TRBD1. This CDR3 spans 15 amino acids. Germline lookup yields CDR1 KGHDR and CDR2 SFDVKD. Trimming cost V 6 bases and J 4 bases; bases outside gene matches: 6. CDR3 nucleotides: TGTGCCACCAGTTTTGTCACAGGGGGCACCGGGGAGCTGTTTTTT. This codes for CATSFVTGGTGELFF.

In its sample, this clonotype was seen a few times. This chain uses TRBV12-3 or TRBV12-4 with TRBJ2-3; tentatively, D is TRBD2 (6 bases). Trimming left V 6 bases short and J 1 base short, with 11 bases between. The CDR3 has 14 residues. The CDR3 coding sequence is TGTGCCAGCAGGGAGGGGTGGCGCACAGATACGCAGTATTTT. This translates into CASREGWRTDTQYF.

This chain connects TRBV11-2 to TRBJ2-5; D call uncertain. Germline CDR1 reads SGHAT; CDR2 reads FQNNGV. The CDR3 runs 14 residues. V lost 3 bases and J 5 bases, leaving 13 bases between the germline ends. As DNA, the CDR3 is TGTGCCAGCAGCTTGGGCACCCAGTGGGAGACCCAGTACTTC. Its translation: CASSLGTQWETQYF.

This chain connects TRBV29-1 to TRBJ1-1; 9 positions agree with TRBD1. Germline-derived CDR1 and CDR2 are SQVTM and ANQGSEA. The CDR3 contains 14 residues. Unmatched junction bases numbered 3, after V lost 0 bases and J lost 4 bases. The CDR3 DNA reads as TGCAGCGTTGAAGAAGGGACAGGGCCCACTGAAGCTTTCTTT. Translation: CSVEEGTGPTEAFF.

This clonotype appeared a few times. This chain uses TRBV5-1 with TRBJ1-1; possible D gene TRBD1, 6 bases. In germline, CDR1 is SGHRS, CDR2 YFSETQ. The CDR3 extends over 13 amino acids. V lost 3 bases and J 7 bases, leaving 13 bases between the germline ends. CDR3 residues: CASSWSKDSEAFF. CDR3 nucleotides: TGCGCCAGCAGCTGGAGCAAGGACAGTGAAGCTTTCTTT.

V gene TRBV5-1 combines with J gene TRBJ1-6, with 7 positions matching TRBD1. This CDR3 is built from 15 residues. CDR1 is SGHRS and CDR2 is YFSETQ in the germline V gene. The trim removed 6 bases at V and 10 bases at J, leaving 13 bases unmatched. The chain's CDR3 is CASTESTGWESPLHF. CDR3 in DNA: TGCGCCAGCACCGAGTCGACAGGGTGGGAGTCACCCCTCCACTTT.

The chain combines TRBV12-3 or TRBV12-4 with TRBJ1-3; TRBD1 is a possible D gene (5 bases). V shed 3 bases and J shed 3 bases, with 6 bases lying between them. CDR3 length equals 13 residues. The CDR3 coding sequence is TGTGCCAGCAGTTTCCAGGGTGGAAACACCATATATTTT. Translated: CASSFQGGNTIYF.

The rearrangement uses TRBV20-1 and TRBJ1-2, with D maybe TRBD1 (5 bases). Germline V CDR1 and CDR2: DFQATT, SNEGSKA (reference sequence). V was cut by 6 bases and J by 8 bases, with 13 bases left in between. This CDR3 is 11 amino acids long. This chain's CDR3 is CSANRLEGYTF. Written as DNA, the CDR3 is TGCAGTGCAAACAGGTTGGAGGGCTACACCTTC.

J is TRBJ1-1 and V is TRBV10-2, with a weak D call TRBD1 (5 bases). Germline CDR1 and CDR2: WSHSY and SAAADI. The CDR3 sequence is 17 residues long. Trimming stripped 3 bases from V and 5 bases from J, with 22 bases between. For the CDR3, the DNA is TGCGCCAGCAGTGATGGGGGGTTCGGGGGTAGGAGGACTGAAGCTTTCTTT. It is translated as CASSDGGFGGRRTEAFF.

This clonotype occurred many times. This rearrangement joins TRBV5-1 to TRBJ1-2; TRBD1 matches at 8 bases. CDR3 size: 14 residues. Germline V gives CDR1 SGHRS, CDR2 YFSETQ. The V segment lost 3 bases and the J segment 4 bases; nucleotides outside the gene matches: 5. The CDR3 region has the DNA TGCGCCAGCAGCTCGGGACAGGCAGCCTATGGCTACACCTTC. Amino acids: CASSSGQAAYGYTF.

The sample holds a few counts of this clonotype. V and J are TRBV4-1 and TRBJ2-3, with D unclear. Germline V lookup: CDR1 MGHRA, CDR2 YSYEKL. Deletions cut 0 bases from V and 6 bases from J, with 10 bases between. This CDR3 is 14 amino acids long. The CDR3 reads CASSQDRPPDTQYF. In DNA form, the CDR3 reads TGCGCCAGCAGCCAAGACCGCCCCCCCGATACGCAGTATTTT.

The gene calls are TRBV20-1 and TRBJ1-1; D unresolved. This CDR3 has 13 residues. Germline V gives CDR1 DFQATT, CDR2 SNEGSKA (reference sequence). Trimming took off 3 bases at V and 6 bases at J, with 14 bases between the two ends. CDR3 amino acids: CSASVPHEPEAFF. CDR3 bases: TGCAGTGCTAGTGTCCCCCATGAACCTGAAGCTTTCTTT.

The rearrangement joins TRBV27 to TRBJ2-3; D call uncertain. Germline assignment: CDR1 MNHEY and CDR2 SMNVEV (reference sequence). V was clipped by 2 bases and J by 0 bases, with 9 bases between them. This CDR3 comprises 15 residues. The CDR3 nucleotides are TGTGCCAGCAGTTTACTCGCGCCTAGCACAGATACGCAGTATTTT. It codes for CASSLLAPSTDTQYF.

The CDR3 spells CASSALTGNQPQHF. The DNA for the CDR3 is TGTGCCAGCAGCGCGCTCACAGGGAATCAGCCCCAGCATTTT. The chain joins TRBV7-8 to TRBJ1-5; TRBD1 is a possible D gene (6 bases). V gave up 5 bases and J gave up 4 bases, with 12 bases separating them. This CDR3 is built from 14 residues. Germline CDR1 and CDR2: SGHVS and FQNEAQ.

The table lists this clonotype with a few counts. The chain links TRBV24-1 to TRBJ2-5; 8 bases are a match to TRBD1. Germline CDR1 KGHDR, CDR2 SFDVKD. The CDR3 spans 15 residues. With V trimmed by 2 bases and J by 5 bases, 6 bases remained unmatched. The CDR3: CATSDSTGAGETQYF. The CDR3 DNA reads as TGTGCCACCAGTGATTCGACAGGGGCTGGGGAGACCCAGTACTTC.

The chain uses TRBV7-2 and TRBJ2-3, with D hard to call. The germline V and J ends were trimmed by 3 bases and 4 bases, with 11 bases remaining between them. CDR1 SGHTA and CDR2 FQGNSA come from the germline V gene. The CDR3 is made up of 14 amino acids. The CDR3 bases are TGTGCCAGCAGCTTTCTAGGCCCCGCAGATACGCAGTATTTT. Translation gives CASSFLGPADTQYF.

This clonotype turned up a few times. This sequence joins TRBV20-1 and TRBJ1-4; 7 bases agree with TRBD1. Trimming cost V 6 bases and J 7 bases; bases outside gene matches: 5. The CDR3 runs 12 residues. Germline lookup yields CDR1 DFQATT and CDR2 SNEGSKA (reference sequence). CDR3 sequence reads: CSAHRGGEKLFF. DNA of the CDR3: TGCAGTGCCCACAGGGGAGGTGAAAAACTGTTTTTT.

CDR3 loop: CSARRGSVNQPQHF. The CDR3 coding sequence is TGCAGTGCTAGACGGGGATCAGTTAATCAGCCCCAGCATTTT. The genes are TRBV20-1 and TRBJ1-5; D is uncertain. The CDR3 has 14 amino acids. V shed 2 bases and J shed 4 bases, with 12 bases lying between them. Per the germline V gene, CDR1 is DFQATT and CDR2 is SNEGSKA (reference sequence).

V gene TRBV7-9 combines with J gene TRBJ2-1, with TRBD2 matching 14 bases. The junction had 6 bases not matched to a gene; V was cut back by 4 bases and J by 7 bases. The CDR3 runs 16 residues. Germline V gene sequence: CDR1 SEHNR, CDR2 FQNEAQ (reference sequence). CDR3 sequence (DNA): TGTGCCAGCAGCTCGAGACTAGCGGGAGGGTCAAATGAGCAGTTCTTC. It yields the protein CASSSRLAGGSNEQFF.

CDR3 residues: CASSETLAGVDTQYF. The CDR3 coding sequence is TGCGCCAGCAGTGAGACACTAGCGGGAGTAGATACGCAGTATTTT. The chain couples TRBV10-1 to TRBJ2-3; 11 bases are shared with TRBD2. Per the germline V gene, CDR1 is WNHNN and CDR2 is SYGVQD (reference sequence). J lost 5 bases, V lost 2 bases, and 3 bases had no gene match. The CDR3 loop spans 15 amino acids.

This clonotype has ten or more counts. The V gene is TRBV24-1, the J gene TRBJ1-5, with D perhaps matching TRBD1 (6 bases). Germline assignment: CDR1 KGHDR and CDR2 SFDVKD. Trimming cost V 5 bases and J 2 bases, with 15 bases left between them. The CDR3 contains 16 residues. The CDR3 DNA reads as TGTGCCACCAGTGCCCAAATGGGGGCACGCAATCAGCCCCAGCATTTT. It specifies CATSAQMGARNQPQHF.

This clonotype has just a few counts. The gene calls are TRBV5-1 and TRBJ1-6; D possibly corresponds to TRBD1 (5 bases). CDR1 and CDR2 from the germline V gene are SGHRS and YFSETQ. CDR3 size: 16 residues. Trimming removed 4 bases from V and 0 bases from J, with 11 bases in between. The CDR3 DNA sequence: TGCGCCAGCAGCCCGGAGGGGAGCTCCTATAATTCACCCCTCCACTTT. This sequence encodes CASSPEGSSYNSPLHF.